This T cell receptor beta chain was recovered during a study of shared clonotypes between healthy human individuals. Overall study results and limits: Naive subsets usually exceeded memory subsets in estimated richness.

Sequencing used immunoSEQ multiplex PCR; TCRdb keeps in-frame clones, though not all of them. The sample contains about 2 million clones, 90% to 95% of which appear only once. From germline, CDR1 is GTSNPN and CDR2 SVGIG (reference sequence). V lost 5 bases to trimming and J lost 14 bases, with 20 bases between them. The CDR3 is made up of 12 amino acids. Subsets obtained from CD4+ cells comprised CD45RA+ naive and CD45RA-negative memory cells. As concerns this clone: Antigen: not known.

The origin of this receptor is a man between 18 and 35 years old in good health. The sample consisted of naive CD4+ T cells sorted from blood. Subset of the sample: CD45RA+ positively selected. V and J are TRBV30 and TRBJ2-3; a possible D gene is TRBD2 (7 bases). CDR3 bases: TGTGCCTGGGTTTTCGGGGGGCTCGGCCCGTATTTT. Translating gives CAWVFGGLGPYF.